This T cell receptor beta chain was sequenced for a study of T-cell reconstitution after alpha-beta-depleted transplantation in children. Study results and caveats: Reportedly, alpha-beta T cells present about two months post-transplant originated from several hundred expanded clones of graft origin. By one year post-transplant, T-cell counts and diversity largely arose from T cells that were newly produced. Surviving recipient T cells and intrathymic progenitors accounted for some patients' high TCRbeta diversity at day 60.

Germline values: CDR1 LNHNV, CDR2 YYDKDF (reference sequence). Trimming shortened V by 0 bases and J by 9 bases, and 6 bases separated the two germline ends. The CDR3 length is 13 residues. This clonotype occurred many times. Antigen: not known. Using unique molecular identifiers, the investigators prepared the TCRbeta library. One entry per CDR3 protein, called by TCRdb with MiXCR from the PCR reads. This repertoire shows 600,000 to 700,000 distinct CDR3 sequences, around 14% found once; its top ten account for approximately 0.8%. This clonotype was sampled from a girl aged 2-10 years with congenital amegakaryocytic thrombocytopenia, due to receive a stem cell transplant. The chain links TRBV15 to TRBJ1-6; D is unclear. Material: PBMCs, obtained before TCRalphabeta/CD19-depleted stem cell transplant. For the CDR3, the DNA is TGTGCCACCAGCAGAGATCGCAGTTCACCCCTCCACTTT. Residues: CATSRDRSSPLHF.